Detailed here is one T cell receptor beta chain. In the original processing: Reference gene primer amplification gave estimated nucleated cell counts. Here immunoSEQ multiplex PCR was the method, and the copy in TCRdb shows in-frame clones only, minus some. V, J and clone size are taken as reported in that table, and D and trimming were inferred from the DNA itself. The sample lists under 200,000 clones, about four fifths occurring once. This specimen belongs to a study of blood T cell repertoires in COVID-19. The CDR3 extends over 14 amino acids. V was cut by 3 bases and J by 2 bases, with 10 bases left in between. Germline loops: CDR1 MNHEY, CDR2 SMNVEV (reference sequence).

The chain uses TRBV27 and TRBJ2-5; D is possibly TRBD2 (6 bases). Sequencing used peripheral blood. This TCR was recovered from a woman aged 40-49 years with acute or convalescent COVID-19. CDR3 sequence: CASSFHGTQETQYF. The CDR3 DNA follows: TGTGCCAGCAGTTTCCACGGGACTCAAGAGACCCAGTACTTC.